This T cell receptor beta chain was sequenced for a study of blood T cell repertoires in COVID-19. Turning to the study itself: Samples taken during acute and convalescent COVID-19 were collected in the United States, Italy and Spain. The cDNA or gDNA used as material had been derived from T cells, B-cell-depleted T cells, or PBMCs.

V trimming: 6 bases; J trimming: 2 bases; junction bases outside the gene matches: 5. Germline V lookup: CDR1 MDHEN, CDR2 SYDVKM. The CDR3 is 15 residues long. As handled by the study authors: Scientists estimated how many nucleated cells there were by amplifying reference gene primers. Profiled with immunoSEQ multiplex PCR; TCRdb holds only in-frame clones, not every one. That table furnishes V, J and clone size, whereas the DNA furnished D and trimming. The sample has hundreds of thousands of clones; roughly 85% are singletons. The rearrangement uses TRBV28 and TRBJ1-2; 11 nucleotides align to TRBD1. Source material: peripheral blood. This TCR derives from a woman aged 40 to 50 with active or convalescent COVID-19. In DNA form, the CDR3 reads TGTGCCAGCAGCACCTGGACAGGGGGCAACTATGGCTACACCTTC. It specifies CASSTWTGGNYGYTF.